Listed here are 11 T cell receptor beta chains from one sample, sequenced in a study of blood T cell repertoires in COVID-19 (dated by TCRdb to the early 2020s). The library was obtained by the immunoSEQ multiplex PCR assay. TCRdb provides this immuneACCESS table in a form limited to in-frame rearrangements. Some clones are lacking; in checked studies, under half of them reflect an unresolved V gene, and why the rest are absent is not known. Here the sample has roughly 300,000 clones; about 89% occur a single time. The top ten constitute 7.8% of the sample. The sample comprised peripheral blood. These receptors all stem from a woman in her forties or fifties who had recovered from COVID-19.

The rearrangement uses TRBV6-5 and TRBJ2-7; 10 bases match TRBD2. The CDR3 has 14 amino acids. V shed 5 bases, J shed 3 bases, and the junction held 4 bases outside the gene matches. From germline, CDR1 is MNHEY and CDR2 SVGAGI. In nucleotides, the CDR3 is TGTGCCAGCAGTCCCACTAGCGGGGTCTACGAGCAGTACTTC. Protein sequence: CASSPTSGVYEQYF.

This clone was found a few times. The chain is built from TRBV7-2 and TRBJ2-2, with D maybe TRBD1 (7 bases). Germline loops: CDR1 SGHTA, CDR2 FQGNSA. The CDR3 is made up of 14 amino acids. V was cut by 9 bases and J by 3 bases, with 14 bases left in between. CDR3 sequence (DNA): TGTGCCAGTCGGGGCAGGGGGGACACCGGGGAGCTGTTTTTT. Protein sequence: CASRGRGDTGELFF.

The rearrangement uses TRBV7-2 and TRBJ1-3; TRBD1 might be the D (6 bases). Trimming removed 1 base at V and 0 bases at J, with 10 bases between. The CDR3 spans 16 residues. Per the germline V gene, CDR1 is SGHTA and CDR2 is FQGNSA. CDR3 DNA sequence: TGTGCCAGCAGCTTAGTAGGGGGTTCCTCTGGAAACACCATATATTTT. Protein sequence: CASSLVGGSSGNTIYF.

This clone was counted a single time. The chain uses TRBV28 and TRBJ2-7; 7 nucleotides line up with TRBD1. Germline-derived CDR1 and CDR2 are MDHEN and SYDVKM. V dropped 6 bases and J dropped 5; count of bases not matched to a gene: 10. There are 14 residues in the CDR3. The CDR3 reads CASRRGQVPDEQYF. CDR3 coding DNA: TGTGCCAGCAGACGAGGACAGGTGCCCGACGAGCAGTACTTC.

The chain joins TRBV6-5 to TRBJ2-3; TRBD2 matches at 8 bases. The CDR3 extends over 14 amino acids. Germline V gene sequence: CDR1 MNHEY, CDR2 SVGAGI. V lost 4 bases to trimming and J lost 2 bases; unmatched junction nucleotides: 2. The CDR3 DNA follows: TGTGCCAGCAGTTTACTAGCGGACACAGATACGCAGTATTTT. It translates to CASSLLADTDTQYF.

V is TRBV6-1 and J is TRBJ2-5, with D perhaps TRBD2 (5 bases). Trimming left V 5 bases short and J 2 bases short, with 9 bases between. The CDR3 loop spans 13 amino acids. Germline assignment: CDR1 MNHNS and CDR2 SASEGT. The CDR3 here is CASSPSGQETQYF. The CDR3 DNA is TGTGCCAGCAGTCCGAGCGGACAAGAGACCCAGTACTTC.

The CDR3 loop is CASSRGQTYGYTF. CDR3 bases: TGTGCCAGCAGCCGGGGACAGACATATGGCTACACCTTC. The rearrangement links TRBV7-9 to TRBJ1-2, with 7 bases matching TRBD1. J lost 5 bases, V lost 5 bases, and 5 bases had no gene match. Germline CDR1 is SEHNR and CDR2 is FQNEAQ (reference sequence). CDR3 length equals 13 residues.

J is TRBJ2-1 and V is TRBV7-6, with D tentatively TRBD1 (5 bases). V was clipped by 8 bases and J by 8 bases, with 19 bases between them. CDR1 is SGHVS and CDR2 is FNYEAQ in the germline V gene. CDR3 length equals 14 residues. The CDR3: CASVGDTARDEQFF. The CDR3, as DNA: TGTGCCAGCGTAGGGGATACTGCACGGGATGAGCAGTTCTTC.

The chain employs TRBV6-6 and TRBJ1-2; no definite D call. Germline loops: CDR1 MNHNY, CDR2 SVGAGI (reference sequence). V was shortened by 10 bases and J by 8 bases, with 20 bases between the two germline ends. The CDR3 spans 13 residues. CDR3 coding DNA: TGTGCCACCGTCCTAACATCGGGGAGCGGCTACACCTTC. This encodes CATVLTSGSGYTF.

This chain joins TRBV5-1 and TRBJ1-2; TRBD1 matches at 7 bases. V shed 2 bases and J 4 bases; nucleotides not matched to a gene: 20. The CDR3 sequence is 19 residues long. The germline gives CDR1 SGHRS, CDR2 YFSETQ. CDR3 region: CASSFGRLNRGQSLYGYTF. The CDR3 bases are TGCGCCAGCAGCTTTGGGCGTTTAAATAGGGGACAGTCGCTCTATGGCTACACCTTC. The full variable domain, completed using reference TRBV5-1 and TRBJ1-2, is KAGVTQTPRYLIKTRGQQVTLSCSPISGHRSVSWYQQTPGQGLQFLFEYFSETQRNKGNFPGRFSGRQFSNSRSEMNVSTLELGDSALYLCASSFGRLNRGQSLYGYTFGSGTRLTVV.

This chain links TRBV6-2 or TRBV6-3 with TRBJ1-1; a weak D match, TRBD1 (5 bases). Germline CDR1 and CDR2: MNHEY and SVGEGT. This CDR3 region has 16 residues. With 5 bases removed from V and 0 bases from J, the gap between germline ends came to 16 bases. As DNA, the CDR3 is TGTGCCAGCAGTAATCCGGGACTCCTTTTGAACACTGAAGCTTTCTTT. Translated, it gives CASSNPGLLLNTEAFF.